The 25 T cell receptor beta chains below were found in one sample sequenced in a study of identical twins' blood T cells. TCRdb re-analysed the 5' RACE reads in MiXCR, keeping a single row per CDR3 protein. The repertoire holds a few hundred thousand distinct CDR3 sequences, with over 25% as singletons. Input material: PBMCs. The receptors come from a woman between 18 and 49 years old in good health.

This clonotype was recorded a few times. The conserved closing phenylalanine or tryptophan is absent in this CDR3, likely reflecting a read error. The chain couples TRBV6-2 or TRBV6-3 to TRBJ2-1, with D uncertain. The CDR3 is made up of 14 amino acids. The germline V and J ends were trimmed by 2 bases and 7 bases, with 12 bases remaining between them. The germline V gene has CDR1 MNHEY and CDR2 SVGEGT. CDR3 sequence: CASSYRPPRNEQFL. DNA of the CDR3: TGTGCCAGCAGTTACAGGCCGCCGAGGAATGAGCAGTTCCTC.

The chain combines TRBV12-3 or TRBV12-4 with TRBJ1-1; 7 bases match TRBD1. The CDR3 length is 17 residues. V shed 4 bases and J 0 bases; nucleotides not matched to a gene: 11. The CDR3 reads CASSSTLTGTVNTEAFF. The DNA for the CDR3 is TGTGCCAGCAGTTCTACATTAACCGGGACAGTGAACACTGAAGCTTTCTTT.

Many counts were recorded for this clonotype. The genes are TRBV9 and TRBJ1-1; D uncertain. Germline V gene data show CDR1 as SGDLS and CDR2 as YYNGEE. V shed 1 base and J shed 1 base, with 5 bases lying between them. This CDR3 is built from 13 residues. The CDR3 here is CASSVPPNTEAFF. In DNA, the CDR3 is TGTGCCAGCAGCGTACCCCCGAACACTGAAGCTTTCTTT.

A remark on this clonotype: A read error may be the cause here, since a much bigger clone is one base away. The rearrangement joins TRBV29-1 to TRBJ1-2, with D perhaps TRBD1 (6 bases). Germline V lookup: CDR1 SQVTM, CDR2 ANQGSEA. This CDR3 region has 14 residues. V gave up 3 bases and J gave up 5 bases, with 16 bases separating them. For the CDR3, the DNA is TGCAGCGTTGAGGTGGCAGGGGTCCCGTATGGCTACACCTTC. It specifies CSVEVAGVPYGYTF.

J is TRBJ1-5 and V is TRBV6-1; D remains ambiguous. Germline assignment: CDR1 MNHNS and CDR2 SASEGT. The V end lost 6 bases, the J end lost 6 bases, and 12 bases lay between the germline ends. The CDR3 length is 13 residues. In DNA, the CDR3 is TGTGCCAGCAGGGCGGGAGGAGGTCAGCCCCAGCATTTT. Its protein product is CASRAGGGQPQHF.

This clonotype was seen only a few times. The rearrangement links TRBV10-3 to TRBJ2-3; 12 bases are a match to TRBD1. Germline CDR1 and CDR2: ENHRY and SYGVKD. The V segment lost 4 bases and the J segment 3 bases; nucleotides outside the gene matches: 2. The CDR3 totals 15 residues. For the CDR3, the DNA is TGTGCCATCAGTGGGGGACAGGGGGCAACAGATACGCAGTATTTT. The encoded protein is CAISGGQGATDTQYF.

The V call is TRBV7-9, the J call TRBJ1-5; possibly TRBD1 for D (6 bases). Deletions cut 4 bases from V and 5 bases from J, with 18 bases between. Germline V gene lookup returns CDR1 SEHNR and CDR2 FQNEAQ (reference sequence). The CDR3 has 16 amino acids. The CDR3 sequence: CASSSSRQGPDQPQHF. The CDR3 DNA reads TGTGCCAGCAGCTCTTCGAGGCAGGGGCCTGATCAGCCCCAGCATTTT.

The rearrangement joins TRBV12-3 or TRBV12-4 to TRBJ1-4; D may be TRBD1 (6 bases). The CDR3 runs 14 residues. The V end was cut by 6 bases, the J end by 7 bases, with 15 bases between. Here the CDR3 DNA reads TGTGCCAGCAGCCTTCGGGGGGCGGCTGAAAAACTGTTTTTT. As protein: CASSLRGAAEKLFF.

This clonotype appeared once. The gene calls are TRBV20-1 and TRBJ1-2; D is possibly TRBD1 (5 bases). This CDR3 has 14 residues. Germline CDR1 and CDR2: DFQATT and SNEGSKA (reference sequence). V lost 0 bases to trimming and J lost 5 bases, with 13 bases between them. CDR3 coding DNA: TGCAGTGCTAGAGAGGGGCCCGTTGGATATGGCTACACCTTC. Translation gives CSAREGPVGYGYTF.

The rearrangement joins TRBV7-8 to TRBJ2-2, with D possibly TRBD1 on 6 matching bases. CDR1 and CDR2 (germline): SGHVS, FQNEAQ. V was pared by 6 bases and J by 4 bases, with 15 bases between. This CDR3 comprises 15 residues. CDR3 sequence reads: CASRLRTVLTGELFF. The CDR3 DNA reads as TGTGCCAGCAGGCTCAGGACAGTCCTCACCGGGGAGCTGTTTTTT.

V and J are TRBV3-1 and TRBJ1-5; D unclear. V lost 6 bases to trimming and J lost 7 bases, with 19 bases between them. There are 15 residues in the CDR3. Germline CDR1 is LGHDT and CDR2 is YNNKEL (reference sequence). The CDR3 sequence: CASSPFGGKGQPQHF. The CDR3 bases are TGTGCCAGCAGTCCCTTTGGAGGGAAAGGACAGCCCCAGCATTTT.

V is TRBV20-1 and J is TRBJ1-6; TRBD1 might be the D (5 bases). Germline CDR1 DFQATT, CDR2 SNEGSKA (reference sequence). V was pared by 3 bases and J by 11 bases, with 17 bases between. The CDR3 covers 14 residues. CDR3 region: CSASRQGPNTPLHF. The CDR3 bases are TGCAGTGCTAGTAGGCAGGGCCCCAATACACCCCTCCACTTT.

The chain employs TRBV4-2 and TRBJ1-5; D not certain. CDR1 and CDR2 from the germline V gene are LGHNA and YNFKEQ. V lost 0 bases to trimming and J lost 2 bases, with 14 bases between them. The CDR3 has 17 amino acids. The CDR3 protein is CASSQDMMGLGNQPQHF. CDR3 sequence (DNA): TGTGCCAGCAGCCAAGATATGATGGGATTGGGCAATCAGCCCCAGCATTTT.

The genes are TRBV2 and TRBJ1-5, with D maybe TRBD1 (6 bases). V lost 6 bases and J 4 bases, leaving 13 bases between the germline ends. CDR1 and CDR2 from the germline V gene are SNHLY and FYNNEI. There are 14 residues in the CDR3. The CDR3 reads CASRRGGRNQPQHF. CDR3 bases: TGTGCCAGCAGGAGGGGGGGGCGTAATCAGCCCCAGCATTTT.

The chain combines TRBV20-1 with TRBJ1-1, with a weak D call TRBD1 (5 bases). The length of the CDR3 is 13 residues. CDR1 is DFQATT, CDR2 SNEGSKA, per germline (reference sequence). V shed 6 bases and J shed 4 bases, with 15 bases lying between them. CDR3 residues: CSATPWGATEAFF. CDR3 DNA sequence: TGCAGTGCAACCCCATGGGGCGCCACTGAAGCTTTCTTT.

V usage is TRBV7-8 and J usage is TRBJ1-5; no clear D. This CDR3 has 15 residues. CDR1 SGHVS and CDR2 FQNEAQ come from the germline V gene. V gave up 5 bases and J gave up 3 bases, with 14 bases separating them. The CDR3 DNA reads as TGTGCCAGCAGCCCTACGCTAGGTTTCAATCAGCCCCAGCATTTT. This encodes CASSPTLGFNQPQHF. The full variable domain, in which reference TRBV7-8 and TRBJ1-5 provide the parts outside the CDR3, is GAGVSQSPRYKVAKRGQDVALRCDPISGHVSLFWYQQALGQGPEFLTYFQNEAQLDKSGLPSDRFFAERPEGSVSTLKIQRTQQEDSAVYLCASSPTLGFNQPQHFGDGTRLSIL.

CDR3 residues: CSARVSVANSYNEQFF. The CDR3 nucleotides are TGCAGTGCTAGAGTTAGCGTAGCCAACTCCTACAATGAGCAGTTCTTC. V and J are TRBV20-1 and TRBJ2-1; TRBD2 might be the D (5 bases). CDR1 DFQATT and CDR2 SNEGSKA come from the germline V gene (reference sequence). Trimming removed 1 base from V and 0 bases from J, with 13 bases in between. The CDR3 runs to 16 residues.

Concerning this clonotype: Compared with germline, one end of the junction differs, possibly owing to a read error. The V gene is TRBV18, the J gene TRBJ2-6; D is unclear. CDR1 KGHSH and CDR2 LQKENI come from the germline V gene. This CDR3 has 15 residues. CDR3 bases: TGTGTCAGCTCACCAATTTCCTCTGGGGCCAACGTCCTGACTTTC. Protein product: CVSSPISSGANVLTF. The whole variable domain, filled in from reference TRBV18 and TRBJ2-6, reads NAGVMQNPRHLVRRRGQEARLRCSPMKGHSHVYWYRQLPEEGLKFMVYLQKENIIDESGMPKERFSAEFPKEGPSILRIQQVVRGDSAAYFCVSSPISSGANVLTFGAGSRLTVL.

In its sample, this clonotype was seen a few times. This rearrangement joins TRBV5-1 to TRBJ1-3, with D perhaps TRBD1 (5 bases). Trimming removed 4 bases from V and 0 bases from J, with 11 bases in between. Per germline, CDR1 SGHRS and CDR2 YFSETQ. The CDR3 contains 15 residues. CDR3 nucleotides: TGCGCCAGCAGCAGCGCAGGGTACTCTGGAAACACCATATATTTT. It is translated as CASSSAGYSGNTIYF. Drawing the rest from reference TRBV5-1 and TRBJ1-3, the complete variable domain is KAGVTQTPRYLIKTRGQQVTLSCSPISGHRSVSWYQQTPGQGLQFLFEYFSETQRNKGNFPGRFSGRQFSNSRSEMNVSTLELGDSALYLCASSSAGYSGNTIYFGEGSWLTVV.

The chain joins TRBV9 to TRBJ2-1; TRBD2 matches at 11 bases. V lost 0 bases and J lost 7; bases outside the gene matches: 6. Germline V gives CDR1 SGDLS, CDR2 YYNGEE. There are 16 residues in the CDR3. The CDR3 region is CASSVAIAGGMNEQFF. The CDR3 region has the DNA TGTGCCAGCAGCGTAGCTATAGCGGGAGGGATGAATGAGCAGTTCTTC.

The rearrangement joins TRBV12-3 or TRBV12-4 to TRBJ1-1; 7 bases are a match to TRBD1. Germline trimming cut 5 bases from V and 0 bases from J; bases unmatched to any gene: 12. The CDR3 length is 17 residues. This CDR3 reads CASSIRGTATMNTEAFF. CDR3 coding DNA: TGTGCCAGCAGTATCCGGGGGACAGCTACTATGAACACTGAAGCTTTCTTT.

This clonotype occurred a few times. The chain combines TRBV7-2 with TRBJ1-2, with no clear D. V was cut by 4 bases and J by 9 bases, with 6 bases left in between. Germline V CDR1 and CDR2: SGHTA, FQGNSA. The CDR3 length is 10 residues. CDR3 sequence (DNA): TGTGCCAGCAGCTCTAATAGCTACACCTTC. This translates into CASSSNSYTF. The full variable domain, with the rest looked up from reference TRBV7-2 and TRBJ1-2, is GAGVSQSPSNKVTEKGKDVELRCDPISGHTALYWYRQSLGQGLEFLIYFQGNSAPDKSGLPSDRFSAERTGGSVSTLTIQRTQQEDSAVYLCASSSNSYTFGSGTRLTVV.

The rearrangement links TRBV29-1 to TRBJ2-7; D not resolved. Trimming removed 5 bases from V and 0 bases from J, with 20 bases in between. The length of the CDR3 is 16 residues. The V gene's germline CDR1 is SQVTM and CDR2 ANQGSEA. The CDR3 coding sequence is TGCAGCGTTACTATTTATCGTGCGAGGAGCTCCTACGAGCAGTACTTC. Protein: CSVTIYRARSSYEQYF.

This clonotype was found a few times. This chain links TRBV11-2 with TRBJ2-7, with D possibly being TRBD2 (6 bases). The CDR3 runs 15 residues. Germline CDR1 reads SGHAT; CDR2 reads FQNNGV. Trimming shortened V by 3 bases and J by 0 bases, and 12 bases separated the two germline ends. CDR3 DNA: TGTGCCAGCAGCTTTCTGCCGGGAGCCTCCTACGAGCAGTACTTC. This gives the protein CASSFLPGASYEQYF.

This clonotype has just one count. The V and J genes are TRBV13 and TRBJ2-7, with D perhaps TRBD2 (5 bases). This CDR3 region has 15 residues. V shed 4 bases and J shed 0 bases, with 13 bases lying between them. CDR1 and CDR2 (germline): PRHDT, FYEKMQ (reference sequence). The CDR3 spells CASSSQSEGSYEQYF. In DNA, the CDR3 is TGTGCCAGCAGCTCCCAATCTGAGGGCTCCTACGAGCAGTACTTC.